The 21 T cell receptor beta chains presented below share a single source sample, sequenced in a study of cytomegalovirus exposure and HLA in healthy donors. PCR amplification relied on 60 Vbeta primers (plus 13 Jbeta primers). Profiled with immunoSEQ multiplex PCR; TCRdb holds only in-frame clones, not every one. The sample consists of under 150,000 clones, roughly four fifths of them appearing once. Material: PBMCs. The receptors were sampled from a woman aged 50 to 60 in good health and CMV-seropositive.

This clone was counted once. The chain carries TRBV5-4 and TRBJ1-1, with a tentative D call TRBD1 (5 bases). The V end lost 3 bases, the J end lost 1 base, and 7 bases lay between the germline ends. Germline V CDR1 and CDR2: SGHNT, YYREEE (reference sequence). This CDR3 region has 13 residues. The CDR3 DNA follows: TGTGCCAGCAGCTGGGACTCGAACACTGAAGCTTTCTTT. Translating it yields CASSWDSNTEAFF.

The chain recombines TRBV6-6 with TRBJ2-7, with 8 positions matching TRBD1. V was clipped by 4 bases and J by 3 bases; unmatched bases: 5. Germline V gene data show CDR1 as MNHNY and CDR2 as SVGAGI (reference sequence). The CDR3 runs 14 residues. CDR3 nucleotide sequence: TGTGCCAGCAGTTTTTGGACAGGGAACTACGAGCAGTACTTC. It yields the protein CASSFWTGNYEQYF.

The chain is built from TRBV6-7 and TRBJ2-7, with 8 bases fitting TRBD2. TRBV6-7 is noted as an ORF with a role that remains uncertain. The trim removed 6 bases at V and 4 bases at J, leaving 14 bases unmatched. The CDR3 is 16 residues long. The CDR3 DNA follows: TGTGCCAGCAGCCACGGGGAGCGGGGGAGGTATTACGAGCAGTACTTC. Protein product: CASSHGERGRYYEQYF.

V gene TRBV25-1 combines with J gene TRBJ1-2; D remains ambiguous. Trimming pared 5 bases from V and 6 bases from J, leaving 22 bases between. Germline values: CDR1 MGHDK, CDR2 SYGVNS. This CDR3 has 16 residues. This chain's CDR3 is CASSFTEAGSLDGYTF. The DNA for the CDR3 is TGTGCCAGCAGTTTTACGGAGGCCGGGTCCTTGGATGGCTACACCTTC.

The CDR3 nucleotides read TGTGCCAGCTCACCAGGGACAGGGGGTTCCTATGGCTACACCTTC. It specifies CASSPGTGGSYGYTF. The chain joins TRBV18 to TRBJ1-2; TRBD1 matches at 11 bases. CDR1 is KGHSH, CDR2 LQKENI, per germline. CDR3 length: 15 amino acids. The V gene end was trimmed by 2 bases and the J gene end by 4 bases; junction bases not matched to a gene: 3.

The chain combines TRBV6-1 with TRBJ1-5; 8 bases are shared with TRBD1. The CDR3 is 14 residues long. The trim removed 6 bases at V and 9 bases at J, leaving 10 bases unmatched. Germline values: CDR1 MNHNS, CDR2 SASEGT. The CDR3 here is CASSPGQGHRPQHF. The CDR3 nucleotides are TGTGCCAGCAGCCCCGGACAGGGCCATCGGCCCCAGCATTTT.

J is TRBJ1-4 and V is TRBV28; possibly TRBD1 for D (6 bases). The CDR3 contains 14 residues. Germline V lookup: CDR1 MDHEN, CDR2 SYDVKM. The germline V and J ends were trimmed by 6 bases and 8 bases, with 16 bases remaining between them. The CDR3, as DNA: TGTGCCAGCAGGTCAGGGGTGAACACGGAAAAACTGTTTTTT. Translated, it gives CASRSGVNTEKLFF.

The count of this clone is one. The V gene is TRBV29-1, the J gene TRBJ1-1; D gene uncertain. The CDR3 runs to 16 residues. V gave up 1 base and J gave up 0 bases, with 15 bases separating them. Germline values: CDR1 SQVTM, CDR2 ANQGSEA. The DNA for the CDR3 is TGCAGCGTTGAAGGCAACAGCCTCCTCATGAACACTGAAGCTTTCTTT. Translated: CSVEGNSLLMNTEAFF. The entire variable domain, with the rest obtained from reference TRBV29-1 and TRBJ1-1, is as follows: SAVISQKPSRDICQRGTSLTIQCQVDSQVTMMFWYRQQPGQSLTLIATANQGSEATYESGFVIDKFPISRPNLTFSTLTVSNMSPEDSSIYLCSVEGNSLLMNTEAFFGQGTRLTVV.

With regard to this clone: The same CDR3 also results from other DNA sequences found in this sample. This chain links TRBV9 with TRBJ1-2; a possible D gene is TRBD1 (6 bases). The CDR3 runs 14 residues. Between the trimmed V and J ends, which lost 4 bases and 2 bases, there was a span of 12 bases. Germline V gene data show CDR1 as SGDLS and CDR2 as YYNGEE. The CDR3 protein is CASSRGQGNYGYTF. The CDR3 DNA reads as TGTGCCAGCAGCCGAGGGCAGGGGAACTATGGCTACACCTTC.

This chain uses TRBV4-2 with TRBJ2-3, with D perhaps matching TRBD2 (6 bases). The CDR3 length is 14 residues. Trimming removed 4 bases from V and 4 bases from J, with 12 bases in between. Germline V gives CDR1 LGHNA, CDR2 YNFKEQ. The CDR3: CASSRGTAPDTQYF. The CDR3 DNA is TGTGCCAGCAGCCGCGGGACTGCACCAGATACGCAGTATTTT.

The rearrangement joins TRBV7-9 to TRBJ1-1; perhaps TRBD1 as D (5 bases). Per germline, CDR1 SEHNR and CDR2 FQNEAQ (reference sequence). This CDR3 region has 14 residues. Trimming removed 1 base at V and 6 bases at J, with 12 bases between. CDR3 in DNA: TGTGCCAGCAGCTTAGAACTGGACAAGGCTGAAGCTTTCTTT. Its translation: CASSLELDKAEAFF.

The chain has TRBV1 and TRBJ2-1; the tabulated D call, TRBD2, remains unverified against the DNA. TRBV1 is deemed a pseudogene. The CDR3 runs 18 residues. CDR3 in amino acids: CTSSQVGSSGSPYNEQFF. CDR3 DNA sequence: TGCACCAGCAGCCAAGTGGGGTCTAGCGGGAGTCCCTACAATGAGCAGTTCTTC.

The V call is TRBV6-5, the J call TRBJ2-1, with TRBD2 identical over 7 bases. V lost 5 bases to trimming and J lost 7 bases; unmatched junction nucleotides: 11. The germline V gene encodes CDR1 MNHEY and CDR2 SVGAGI. This CDR3 comprises 15 residues. The CDR3 DNA reads as TGTGCCAGCAGTCCAAGCGGGGTAGCCTTTAATGAGCAGTTCTTC. This codes for CASSPSGVAFNEQFF.

This chain connects TRBV7-8 to TRBJ1-5, with D maybe TRBD1 (6 bases). V shed 5 bases and J shed 2 bases, with 19 bases lying between them. Germline values: CDR1 SGHVS, CDR2 FQNEAQ. This CDR3 is 17 amino acids long. As DNA, the CDR3 is TGTGCCAGCAGCCCGAGGACAGCCCGGCGGGGCAATCAGCCCCAGCATTTT. Translated: CASSPRTARRGNQPQHF.

This clone has more than one count but fewer than ten. The V call is TRBV6-6, the J call TRBJ2-5; 12 bases align to TRBD2. V was pared by 5 bases and J by 4 bases, with 5 bases of the junction left unmatched. The CDR3 length is 15 residues. Germline assignment: CDR1 MNHNY and CDR2 SVGAGI (reference sequence). The CDR3 sequence is CASSTSGGSRETQYF. CDR3 DNA sequence: TGTGCCAGCAGTACTAGCGGGGGGTCTCGAGAGACCCAGTACTTC.

The chain links TRBV11-2 to TRBJ1-4; D is undetermined. V lost 4 bases and J 10 bases, leaving 19 bases between the germline ends. The length of the CDR3 is 15 residues. The germline V gene encodes CDR1 SGHAT and CDR2 FQNNGV. In DNA form, the CDR3 reads TGTGCCAGCAGCTCTTTGGGAGGAATGCTGGCAAAACTGTTTTTT. Its translation is CASSSLGGMLAKLFF.

The chain joins TRBV6-1 to TRBJ2-1, with 12 bases identical to TRBD2. V was clipped by 3 bases and J by 3 bases; unmatched bases: 9. The CDR3 sequence is 18 residues long. Per germline, CDR1 MNHNS and CDR2 SASEGT. The CDR3 is CASSDRRLAGVDYNEQFF. The CDR3 coding sequence is TGTGCCAGCAGTGATCGAAGACTAGCGGGAGTAGACTACAATGAGCAGTTCTTC.

This clone occurred a few times. The V call is TRBV9, the J call TRBJ2-1; 11 bases are shared with TRBD2. J gave up 10 bases and V 0 bases, and 6 bases lay outside the gene matches. In germline, CDR1 is SGDLS, CDR2 YYNGEE. The CDR3 consists of 15 residues. This CDR3 reads CASSVVTSGIVEQFF. CDR3 sequence (DNA): TGTGCCAGCAGCGTAGTGACTAGCGGGATAGTAGAGCAGTTCTTC. Looking up the rest from reference TRBV9 and TRBJ2-1 gives the full variable domain: DSGVTQTPKHLITATGQRVTLRCSPRSGDLSVYWYQQSLDQGLQFLIQYYNGEERAKGNILERFSAQQFPDLHSELNLSSLELGDSALYFCASSVVTSGIVEQFFGPGTRLTVL.

The V gene is TRBV18, the J gene TRBJ1-1; D remains ambiguous. This CDR3 region has 11 residues. Germline values: CDR1 KGHSH, CDR2 LQKENI. The V end lost 6 bases, the J end lost 5 bases, and 7 bases lay between the germline ends. CDR3 region: CASSLETEAFF. CDR3 nucleotide sequence: TGTGCCAGCTCGTTAGAGACTGAAGCTTTCTTT.

The rearrangement uses TRBV18 and TRBJ2-7; 8 bases line up with TRBD1. V lost 3 bases and J lost 3; bases outside the gene matches: 7. Germline V gene data show CDR1 as KGHSH and CDR2 as LQKENI. This CDR3 has 15 residues. The DNA of the CDR3 is TGTGCCAGCTCACCGGGGACAGGTAAAAGCTACGAGCAGTACTTC. It is translated as CASSPGTGKSYEQYF.

The V gene is TRBV7-2, the J gene TRBJ2-5; 10 bases map to TRBD2. The CDR3 has 16 residues. Per the germline V gene, CDR1 is SGHTA and CDR2 is FQGNSA. V was clipped by 2 bases and J by 2 bases; unmatched bases: 5. The CDR3 region is CASSLLKLAGQETQYF. The CDR3 nucleotides are TGTGCCAGCAGCTTATTAAAACTAGCGGGGCAAGAGACCCAGTACTTC.